The 24 T cell receptor beta chains below come from one sample, sequenced in a study of T-cell reconstitution after alpha-beta-depleted transplantation in children. Unique molecular identifiers were incorporated during preparation of the TCRbeta library. TCRdb redid the calling of the PCR reads with MiXCR, one entry per CDR3 protein. Among more than 500,000 distinct CDR3 sequences listed, 11% were seen once. This specimen was PBMCs, mostly from graft donor cells, taken 180 days after TCRalphabeta/CD19-depleted stem cell transplant. The source is a female patient between 2 and 10 years old who had a stem cell transplant for aplastic anemia, so the T cells may come from the graft donor.

This clonotype was counted only a few times. Here the CDR3 reads CSASRQGTGYGYTF. CDR3 in DNA: TGCAGTGCTAGCCGACAGGGAACAGGCTATGGCTACACCTTC. The rearrangement joins TRBV20-1 to TRBJ1-2; 7 nucleotides line up with TRBD1. The trim removed 3 bases at V and 4 bases at J, leaving 8 bases unmatched. This CDR3 has 14 residues. Germline V gene lookup returns CDR1 DFQATT and CDR2 SNEGSKA (reference sequence).

The CDR3, as DNA: TGTGCCAGCTCACCACCGGGGCCAACAGAGAGAGATACGCAGTATTTT. As protein: CASSPPGPTERDTQYF. V usage is TRBV18 and J usage is TRBJ2-3; possible D gene TRBD1, 5 bases. The germline V gene encodes CDR1 KGHSH and CDR2 LQKENI. V was clipped by 0 bases and J by 5 bases, with 15 bases between them. The CDR3 covers 16 residues.

This clonotype appeared a few times. This sequence joins TRBV15 and TRBJ1-5; no clear D. Trimming stripped 0 bases from V and 5 bases from J, with 8 bases between. CDR3 length equals 14 residues. In germline, CDR1 is LNHNV, CDR2 YYDKDF (reference sequence). CDR3 sequence: CATSREGSHQPQHF. The CDR3 bases are TGTGCCACCAGCAGAGAAGGCAGCCATCAGCCCCAGCATTTT.

This clonotype came up a few times. The genes are TRBV20-1 and TRBJ1-1; the D is unclear. This CDR3 is built from 13 residues. Germline V gene data show CDR1 as DFQATT and CDR2 as SNEGSKA (reference sequence). V lost 6 bases, J lost 1 base, and 12 bases lay in between. CDR3 DNA: TGCAGTGCGGCAAAAGGTTCGAACACTGAAGCTTTCTTT. Translated, it gives CSAAKGSNTEAFF.

This clonotype was detected a few times. This chain connects TRBV4-2 to TRBJ2-7, with TRBD1 matching over 9 bases. CDR1 is LGHNA and CDR2 is YNFKEQ in the germline V gene. This CDR3 spans 14 amino acids. V shed 5 bases, J shed 5 bases, and the junction held 7 bases outside the gene matches. The CDR3 protein is CASSSGQGSDEQYF. DNA of the CDR3: TGTGCCAGCAGCTCGGGACAGGGCTCGGACGAGCAGTACTTC.

The chain couples TRBV28 to TRBJ2-5, with 8 bases that match TRBD1. The germline CDR1 and CDR2 sequences are MDHEN and SYDVKM. This CDR3 has 14 residues. Losses at the gene ends were 6 bases for V and 1 base for J; bases not matched to a gene: 4. The CDR3 bases are TGTGCCAGCAGAGGACAGGGACGCCAAGAGACCCAGTACTTC. Its translation is CASRGQGRQETQYF.

The chain links TRBV20-1 to TRBJ2-1; 11 bases match TRBD2. CDR1 is DFQATT and CDR2 is SNEGSKA in the germline V gene (reference sequence). CDR3 length: 13 amino acids. CDR3 in DNA: TGCAGCCCTAGCGGGAGGATTAACAATGAGCAGTTCTTC. As protein: CSPSGRINNEQFF.

This chain joins TRBV29-1 and TRBJ2-5; 7 nucleotides agree with TRBD2. The germline V gene has CDR1 SQVTM and CDR2 ANQGSEA. The CDR3 extends over 11 amino acids. The J segment lost 5 bases and the V segment lost 7 bases, leaving 4 bases of the junction unmatched. The CDR3: CSGTGGETQYF. The CDR3 DNA follows: TGCAGCGGAACGGGAGGCGAGACCCAGTACTTC.

The V call is TRBV7-2, the J call TRBJ2-4, with 9 bases fitting TRBD2. With V trimmed by 2 bases and J by 10 bases, 6 bases remained unmatched. The CDR3 spans 14 residues. Germline V CDR1 and CDR2: SGHTA, FQGNSA. This chain's CDR3 is CASSLLLAGDIQYF. DNA of the CDR3: TGTGCCAGCAGCTTATTACTAGCGGGCGATATTCAGTACTTC.

This clonotype showed up just a few times. CDR3 region: CSAREGTGGHNEQFF. The DNA for the CDR3 is TGCAGTGCTAGAGAGGGGACAGGGGGCCACAATGAGCAGTTCTTC. The V gene is TRBV20-1, the J gene TRBJ2-1; TRBD1 agrees at 12 bases. Germline V gene lookup returns CDR1 DFQATT and CDR2 SNEGSKA (reference sequence). V lost 0 bases and J lost 5; bases outside the gene matches: 2. The CDR3 covers 15 residues.

In its sample, this clonotype was seen many times. V and J are TRBV4-3 and TRBJ2-7; 9 bases match TRBD1. This CDR3 comprises 15 residues. Germline CDR1 is LGHNA and CDR2 is YSLEER. V lost 1 base, J lost 1 base, and 2 bases stayed unmatched. The chain's CDR3 is CASSQGTGESYEQYF. Written as DNA, the CDR3 is TGCGCCAGCAGCCAAGGGACAGGGGAGTCCTACGAGCAGTACTTC.

The V and J genes are TRBV9 and TRBJ1-2, with D uncertain. Trimming stripped 0 bases from V and 8 bases from J, with 11 bases between. The CDR3 length is 13 residues. The germline V gene has CDR1 SGDLS and CDR2 YYNGEE. The CDR3 nucleotides read TGTGCCAGCAGCGTAGTGGAGGCAGAGGGCTACACCTTC. Translated: CASSVVEAEGYTF.

At least ten counts were recorded for this clonotype. The chain employs TRBV7-2 and TRBJ2-3, with D perhaps matching TRBD1 or TRBD2 (5 bases each). Germline CDR1 reads SGHTA; CDR2 reads FQGNSA. This CDR3 contains 16 residues. Deletions cut 5 bases from V and 6 bases from J, with 21 bases between. CDR3 region: CASSLQGVYVTDTQYF. In nucleotides, the CDR3 is TGTGCCAGCAGCCTGCAGGGAGTGTACGTTACGGATACGCAGTATTTT.

A few counts support this clonotype. V gene TRBV20-1 combines with J gene TRBJ1-5, with 10 nucleotides matching TRBD1. Per germline, CDR1 DFQATT and CDR2 SNEGSKA (reference sequence). There are 17 residues in the CDR3. With V trimmed by 4 bases and J by 2 bases, 11 bases remained unmatched. Written as DNA, the CDR3 is TGCAGTGCTACCCAAACGCCCGGGACAGGGGGCAATCAGCCCCAGCATTTT. This gives the protein CSATQTPGTGGNQPQHF.

The DNA of the CDR3 is TGTGCCACCAGCACCCGACTAGCGGGAGCCTACAATGAGCAGTTCTTC. Translating it yields CATSTRLAGAYNEQFF. The J gene is TRBJ2-1, the V gene TRBV15, with 12 nucleotides matching TRBD2. Trimming removed 4 bases from V and 2 bases from J; junction bases left unmatched: 3. The CDR3 runs 16 residues. CDR1 and CDR2 (germline): LNHNV, YYDKDF (reference sequence).

This clonotype was observed a few times. This sequence joins TRBV5-1 and TRBJ1-1; D is perhaps TRBD1 (6 bases). The CDR3 consists of 12 residues. V lost 4 bases, J lost 6 bases, and 10 bases lay in between. The germline gives CDR1 SGHRS, CDR2 YFSETQ. The CDR3 sequence is CASSIRGPEAFF. In DNA form, the CDR3 reads TGCGCCAGCAGCATCAGGGGTCCTGAAGCTTTCTTT.

V is TRBV27 and J is TRBJ1-5, with 10 bases identical to TRBD1. Germline-derived CDR1 and CDR2 are MNHEY and SMNVEV (reference sequence). The CDR3 length is 14 residues. V was pared by 4 bases and J by 7 bases, with 4 bases of the junction left unmatched. The CDR3 nucleotides read TGTGCCAGCAGTTACCGGGACAGGGGCCAGCCCCAGCATTTT. Protein: CASSYRDRGQPQHF.

This clonotype was seen only a few times. The V call is TRBV19, the J call TRBJ2-1, with a weak D call TRBD2 (5 bases). Trimming took 2 bases from V and 3 from J, leaving 11 bases between them. The CDR3 loop spans 15 amino acids. Germline assignment: CDR1 LNHDA and CDR2 SQIVND (reference sequence). This CDR3 is CASSIIAGNYNEQFF. The CDR3 bases are TGTGCCAGTAGTATAATCGCGGGCAACTACAATGAGCAGTTCTTC.

The gene calls are TRBV29-1 and TRBJ2-7, with 7 positions matching TRBD1. The V segment lost 6 bases and the J segment 0 bases; nucleotides outside the gene matches: 8. The CDR3 is 14 residues long. Per germline, CDR1 SQVTM and CDR2 ANQGSEA. The CDR3 spells CSVHSPGGSYEQYF. DNA for the CDR3: TGCAGCGTACACTCCCCAGGGGGCTCCTACGAGCAGTACTTC.

This clonotype was counted a few times. This chain uses TRBV6-1 with TRBJ1-3; TRBD1 aligns across 8 bases. V shed 6 bases and J 0 bases; nucleotides not matched to a gene: 4. Looked up from germline, CDR1 is MNHNS and CDR2 is SASEGT. This CDR3 has 15 amino acids. CDR3 protein: CASRRQGHSGNTIYF. CDR3 coding DNA: TGTGCCAGCAGGCGACAGGGGCACTCTGGAAACACCATATATTTT.

This clonotype was counted between two and nine times. This chain links TRBV6-5 with TRBJ2-1; 7 bases map to TRBD2. The CDR3 has 15 residues. The germline gives CDR1 MNHEY, CDR2 SVGAGI. The J segment lost 7 bases and the V segment lost 2 bases, leaving 8 bases of the junction unmatched. CDR3: CASSYQRDSHNEQFF. In nucleotides, the CDR3 is TGTGCCAGCAGTTACCAGCGGGATTCCCATAATGAGCAGTTCTTC.

This clonotype has a handful of counts. The chain is built from TRBV4-3 and TRBJ2-3, with TRBD2 matching 7 bases. J was trimmed by 0 bases and V by 4 bases; bases with no gene match: 7. CDR1 and CDR2 (germline): LGHNA, YSLEER. The CDR3 spans 16 residues. In nucleotides, the CDR3 is TGCGCCAGCAGCCTTCGACTAGCAGATAGCACAGATACGCAGTATTTT. As protein: CASSLRLADSTDTQYF.

There are a few counts of this clonotype. This rearrangement joins TRBV12-3 or TRBV12-4 to TRBJ2-1; D remains ambiguous. This CDR3 contains 15 residues. V was cut by 6 bases and J by 1 base, with 13 bases left in between. The DNA of the CDR3 is TGTGCCAGCAGGAGACTCTATGAGTCCTACAATGAGCAGTTCTTC. Protein: CASRRLYESYNEQFF.

A few counts support this clonotype. The gene calls are TRBV18 and TRBJ1-2; D perhaps matches TRBD1 (6 bases). V was pared by 1 base and J by 2 bases, with 14 bases between. There are 16 residues in the CDR3. Germline V gene data show CDR1 as KGHSH and CDR2 as LQKENI. CDR3 nucleotides: TGTGCCAGCTCACCACAGGGCAGGGGCACAAACTATGGCTACACCTTC. Translated, it gives CASSPQGRGTNYGYTF.